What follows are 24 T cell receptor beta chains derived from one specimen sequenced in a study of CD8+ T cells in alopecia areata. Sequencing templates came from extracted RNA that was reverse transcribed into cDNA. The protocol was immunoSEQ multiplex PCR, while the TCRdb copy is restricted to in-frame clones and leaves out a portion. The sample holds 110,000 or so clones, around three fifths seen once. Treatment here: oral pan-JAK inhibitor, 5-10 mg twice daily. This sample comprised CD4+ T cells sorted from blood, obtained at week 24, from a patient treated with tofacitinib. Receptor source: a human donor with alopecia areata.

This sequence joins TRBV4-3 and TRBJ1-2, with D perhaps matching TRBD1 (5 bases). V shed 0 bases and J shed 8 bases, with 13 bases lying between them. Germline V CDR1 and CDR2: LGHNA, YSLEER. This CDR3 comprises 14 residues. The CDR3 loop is CASSQDMGERGYTF. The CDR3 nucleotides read TGCGCCAGCAGCCAAGATATGGGGGAGAGAGGCTACACCTTC.

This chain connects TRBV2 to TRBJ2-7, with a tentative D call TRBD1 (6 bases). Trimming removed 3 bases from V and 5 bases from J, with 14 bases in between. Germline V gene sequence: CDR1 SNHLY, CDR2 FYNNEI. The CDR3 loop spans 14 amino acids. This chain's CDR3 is CASSDKGVLNEQYF. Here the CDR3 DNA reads TGTGCCAGCAGTGATAAGGGGGTTCTGAACGAGCAGTACTTC.

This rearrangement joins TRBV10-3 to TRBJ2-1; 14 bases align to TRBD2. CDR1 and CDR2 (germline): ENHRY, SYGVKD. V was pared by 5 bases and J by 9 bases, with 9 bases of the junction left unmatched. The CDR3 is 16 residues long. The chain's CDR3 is CAISPGGTSGGSEQFF. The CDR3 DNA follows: TGTGCCATCAGTCCTGGGGGGACTAGCGGGGGTAGTGAGCAGTTCTTC.

CDR3 nucleotide sequence: TGCAGCGTTGACGTGGGGGAAGCTTTCTTT. This codes for CSVDVGEAFF. The chain has TRBV29-1 and TRBJ1-1; D gene ambiguous. Trimming removed 3 bases from V and 8 bases from J, with 7 bases in between. In germline, CDR1 is SQVTM, CDR2 ANQGSEA. The CDR3 extends over 10 amino acids.

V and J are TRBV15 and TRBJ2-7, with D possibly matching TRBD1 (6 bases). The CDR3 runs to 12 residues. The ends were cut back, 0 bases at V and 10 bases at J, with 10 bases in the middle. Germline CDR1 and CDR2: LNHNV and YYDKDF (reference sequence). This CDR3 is CATSRDRTDQYF. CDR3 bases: TGTGCCACCAGCAGAGATAGGACAGACCAGTACTTC.

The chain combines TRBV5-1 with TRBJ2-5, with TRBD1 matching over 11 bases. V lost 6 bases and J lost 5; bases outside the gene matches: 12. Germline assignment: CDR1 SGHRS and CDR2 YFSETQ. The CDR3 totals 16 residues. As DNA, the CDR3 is TGCGCCAGCACCCTCCTTCCCGGACAGGGGGCGGAGACCCAGTACTTC. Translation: CASTLLPGQGAETQYF.

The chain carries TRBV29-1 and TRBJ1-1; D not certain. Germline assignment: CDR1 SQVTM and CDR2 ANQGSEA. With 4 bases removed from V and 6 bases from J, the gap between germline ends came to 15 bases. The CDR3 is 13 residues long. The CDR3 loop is CSVATRLVAEAFF. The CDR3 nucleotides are TGCAGCGTTGCGACCAGGTTGGTCGCTGAAGCTTTCTTT.

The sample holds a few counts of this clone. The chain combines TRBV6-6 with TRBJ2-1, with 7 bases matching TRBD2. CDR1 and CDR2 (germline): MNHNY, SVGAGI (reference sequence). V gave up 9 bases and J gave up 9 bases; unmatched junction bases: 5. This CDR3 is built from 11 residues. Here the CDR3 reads CASTSEAEQFF. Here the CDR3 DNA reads TGTGCCAGTACTAGCGAGGCTGAGCAGTTCTTC.

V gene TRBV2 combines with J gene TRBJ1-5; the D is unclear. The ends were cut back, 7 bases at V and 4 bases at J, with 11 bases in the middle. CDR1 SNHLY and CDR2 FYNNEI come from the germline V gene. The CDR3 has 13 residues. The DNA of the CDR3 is TGTGCCAGCACGAGCGAAAGAAATCAGCCCCAGCATTTT. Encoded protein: CASTSERNQPQHF.

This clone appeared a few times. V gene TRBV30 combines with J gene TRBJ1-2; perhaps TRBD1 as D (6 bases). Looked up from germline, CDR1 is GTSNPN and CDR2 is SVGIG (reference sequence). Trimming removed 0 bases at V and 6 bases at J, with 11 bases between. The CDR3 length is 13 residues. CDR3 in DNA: TGTGCCTGGAGTGTGGGCAGGGGCCATGGCTACACCTTC. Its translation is CAWSVGRGHGYTF.

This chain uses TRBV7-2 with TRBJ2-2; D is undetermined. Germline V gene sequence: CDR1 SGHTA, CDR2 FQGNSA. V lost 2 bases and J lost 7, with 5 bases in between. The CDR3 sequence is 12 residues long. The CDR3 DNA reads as TGTGCCAGCAGCTTAATCAGCGGGGAGCTGTTTTTT. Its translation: CASSLISGELFF.

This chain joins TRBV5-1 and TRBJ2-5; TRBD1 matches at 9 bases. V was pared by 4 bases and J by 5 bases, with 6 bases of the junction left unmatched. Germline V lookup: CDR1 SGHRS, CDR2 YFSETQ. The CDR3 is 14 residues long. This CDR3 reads CASSPGTGRETQYF. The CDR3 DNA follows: TGCGCCAGCAGCCCCGGGACAGGGCGGGAGACCCAGTACTTC.

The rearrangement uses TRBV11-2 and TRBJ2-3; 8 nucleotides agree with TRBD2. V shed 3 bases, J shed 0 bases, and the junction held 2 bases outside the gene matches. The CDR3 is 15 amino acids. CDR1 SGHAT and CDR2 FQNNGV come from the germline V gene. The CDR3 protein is CASSFSGVSTDTQYF. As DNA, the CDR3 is TGTGCCAGCAGCTTTAGCGGGGTTAGCACAGATACGCAGTATTTT.

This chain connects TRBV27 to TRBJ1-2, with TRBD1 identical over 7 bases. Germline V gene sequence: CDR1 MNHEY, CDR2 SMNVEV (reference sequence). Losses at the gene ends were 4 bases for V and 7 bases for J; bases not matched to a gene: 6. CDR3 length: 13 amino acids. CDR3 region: CASSYRGRIGYTF. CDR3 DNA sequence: TGTGCCAGCAGTTATAGGGGGCGAATTGGCTACACCTTC.

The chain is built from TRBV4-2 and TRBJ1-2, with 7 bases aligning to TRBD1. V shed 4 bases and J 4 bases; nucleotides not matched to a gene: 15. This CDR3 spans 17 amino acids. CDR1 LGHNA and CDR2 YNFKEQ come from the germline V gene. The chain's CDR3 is CASSPGARQGDGYGYTF. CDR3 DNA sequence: TGTGCCAGCAGCCCCGGCGCCCGGCAGGGGGACGGCTATGGCTACACCTTC.

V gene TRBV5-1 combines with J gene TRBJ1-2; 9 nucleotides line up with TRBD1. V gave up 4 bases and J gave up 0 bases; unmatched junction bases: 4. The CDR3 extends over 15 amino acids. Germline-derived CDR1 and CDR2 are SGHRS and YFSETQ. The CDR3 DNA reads TGCGCCAGCAGCAAGGACAGGGGTTCTAACTATGGCTACACCTTC. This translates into CASSKDRGSNYGYTF.

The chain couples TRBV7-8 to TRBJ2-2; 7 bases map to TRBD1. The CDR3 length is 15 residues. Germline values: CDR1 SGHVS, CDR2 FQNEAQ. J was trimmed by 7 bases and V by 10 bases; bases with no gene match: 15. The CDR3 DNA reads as TGTGCCACCACAGGGGCCAGACCTCGGGGCGGGGAGCTGTTTTTT. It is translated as CATTGARPRGGELFF.

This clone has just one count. CDR3 sequence (DNA): TGTGCCAGCAGCGTAGCTCCTGGGGGGGGCACGTATGGCTACACCTTC. Its protein is CASSVAPGGGTYGYTF. This rearrangement joins TRBV9 to TRBJ1-2; D possibly corresponds to TRBD1 (6 bases). The V and J ends lost 0 bases and 5 bases respectively, with 17 bases between them. The CDR3 has 16 residues. The V gene's germline CDR1 is SGDLS and CDR2 YYNGEE.

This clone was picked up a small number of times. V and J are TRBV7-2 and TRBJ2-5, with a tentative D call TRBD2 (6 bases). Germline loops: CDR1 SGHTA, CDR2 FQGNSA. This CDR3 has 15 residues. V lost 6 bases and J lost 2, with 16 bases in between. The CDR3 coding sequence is TGTGCCAGCAGAGACGGACTACACACTCAAGAGACCCAGTACTTC. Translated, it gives CASRDGLHTQETQYF.

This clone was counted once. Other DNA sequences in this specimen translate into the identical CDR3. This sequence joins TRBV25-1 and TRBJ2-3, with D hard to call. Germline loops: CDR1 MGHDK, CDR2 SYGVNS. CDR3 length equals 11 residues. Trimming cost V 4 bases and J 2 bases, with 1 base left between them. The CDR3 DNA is TGTGCCAGCAGTGTCACAGATACGCAGTATTTT. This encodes CASSVTDTQYF.

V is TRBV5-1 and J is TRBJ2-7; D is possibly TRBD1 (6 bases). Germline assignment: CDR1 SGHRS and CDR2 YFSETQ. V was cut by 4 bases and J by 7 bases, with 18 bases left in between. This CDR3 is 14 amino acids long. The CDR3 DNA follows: TGCGCCAGCAGCCTACAGACAGGCCTGTATGAGCAGTACTTC. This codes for CASSLQTGLYEQYF.

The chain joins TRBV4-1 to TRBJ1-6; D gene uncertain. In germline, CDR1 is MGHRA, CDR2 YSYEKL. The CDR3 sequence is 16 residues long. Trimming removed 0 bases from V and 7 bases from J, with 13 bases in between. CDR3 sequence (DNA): TGCGCCAGCAGCCAAGATTTTACGGAGGCCAATTCACCCCTCCACTTT. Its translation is CASSQDFTEANSPLHF.

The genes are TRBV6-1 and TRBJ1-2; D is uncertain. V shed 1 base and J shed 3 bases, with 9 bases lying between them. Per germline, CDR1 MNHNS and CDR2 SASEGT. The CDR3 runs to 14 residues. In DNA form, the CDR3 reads TGTGCCAGCAGTGAAGATGGCATATACTATGGCTACACCTTC. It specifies CASSEDGIYYGYTF.

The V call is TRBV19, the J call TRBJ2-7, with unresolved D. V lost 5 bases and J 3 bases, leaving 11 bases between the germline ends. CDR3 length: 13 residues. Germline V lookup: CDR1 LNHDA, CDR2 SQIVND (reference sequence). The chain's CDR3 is CASSQHLYYEQYF. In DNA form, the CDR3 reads TGTGCCAGTAGTCAACATTTATACTACGAGCAGTACTTC.